Reported below is one T cell receptor (beta chain). The antigen remains unidentified. V lost 3 bases and J lost 10; bases outside the gene matches: 10. CDR1 and CDR2 (germline): SGHRS, YFSETQ. The CDR3 has 14 residues. Libraries were prepared by immunoSEQ multiplex PCR; TCRdb keeps only in-frame clonotypes and omits some of them. The table has about 150,000 clones, about 87% seen once. This sample stems from a study of T cell responses to AZD1222 COVID-19 vaccine. Points from the study as a whole: Without day 14 samples, only post-peak T cell repertoires were studied. Unmutated variant regions reportedly attract nearly half of all spike-specific TCRs.

Sequenced here: peripheral blood, sampled on day 0 of AZD1222 vaccination. The chain has TRBV5-1 and TRBJ2-4, with 7 nucleotides matching TRBD2. This TCR came from an adult in good health. CDR3 nucleotides: TGCGCCAGCAGCTCACTCACACCGCGGGAGATTCAGTACTTC. It yields the protein CASSSLTPREIQYF.